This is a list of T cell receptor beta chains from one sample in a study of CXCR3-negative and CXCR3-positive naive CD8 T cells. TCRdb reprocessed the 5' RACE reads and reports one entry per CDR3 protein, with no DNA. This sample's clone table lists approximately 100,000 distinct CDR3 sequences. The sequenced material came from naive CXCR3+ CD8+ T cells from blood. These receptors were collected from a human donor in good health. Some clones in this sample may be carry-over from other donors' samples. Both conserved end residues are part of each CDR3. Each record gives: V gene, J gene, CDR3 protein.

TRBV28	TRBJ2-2	CASRSTGTGGAGELFF
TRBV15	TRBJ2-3	CATSGGVQDTQYF
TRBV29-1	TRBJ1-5	CSVEGCERDRGHQPQHF
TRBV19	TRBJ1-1	CASCDSAYTEAFF
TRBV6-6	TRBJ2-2	CASANTGELFF
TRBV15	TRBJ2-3	CATSRDPPRTFSHTDTQYF
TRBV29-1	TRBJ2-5	CSVDLGIRETQYF
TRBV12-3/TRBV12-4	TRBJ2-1	CASSYFNVGNEQFF
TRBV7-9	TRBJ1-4	CASSPQLTNEKLFF
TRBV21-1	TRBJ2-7	CASSNRPPLEVSYEQYF
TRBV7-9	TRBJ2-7	CASSHVGQYYEQYF
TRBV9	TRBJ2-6	CASASGGTAKRANVLTF
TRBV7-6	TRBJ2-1	CASSLDGPGTSGSPGTYNEQFF
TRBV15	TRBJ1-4	CATSRFPRVGTKDEKLFF
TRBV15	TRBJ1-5	CATSRGQGENQPQHF
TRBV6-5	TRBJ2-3	CASRDDRDGTDTQYF
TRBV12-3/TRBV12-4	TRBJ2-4	CASSLVGLENIQYF
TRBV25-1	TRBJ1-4	CAGTRPLRGEKLFF
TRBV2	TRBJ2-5	CASSDRGMGATQYF
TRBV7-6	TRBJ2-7	CASSPRAGGYEQYF
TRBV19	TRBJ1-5	CASSKTGFNQPQHF
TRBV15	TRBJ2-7	CATSRDKGVTSYEQYF
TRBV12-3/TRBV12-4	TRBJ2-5	CASSPSQGGGETQYF
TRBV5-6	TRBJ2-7	CASSLGTGGLYEQYF
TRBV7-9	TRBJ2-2	CASSHLGNTGELFF
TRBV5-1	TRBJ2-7	CASRGHSEYEQYF